Listed below are T cell receptor beta chains from one sample, sequenced in a study of blood T cell repertoires in COVID-19. The table came from immunoSEQ multiplex PCR; TCRdb's copy has only in-frame clones and leaves some out. The profile shows fewer than 300,000 clones, approximately 90% of them singletons. Sequencing was carried out using PBMCs or T cells enriched from blood (not recorded which). All receptors derive from a young man who had recovered from COVID-19. CDR3s include the opening cysteine and the closing phenylalanine or tryptophan. Each record gives: V gene, clone size, D gene, J gene, CDR3 DNA, CDR3 protein. The D gene is left open where the match is weak. A clone size is listed for some rows: how often the clone was seen (once, few, many), or a class if it is expanded.

>TRBV19|once|NA|TRBJ1-5
TGTGCCAGTAGAGATTTGGGACAAGTCAATCAGCCCCAGCATTTT
CASRDLGQVNQPQHF
>TRBV4-1|NA|NA|TRBJ2-7
TGCGCCAGCAGCCAAGAAAGGAGCGGTCGGGGGGCCACTACCTACGAGCAGTACTTC
CASSQERSGRGATTYEQYF
>TRBV28|NA|TRBD1|TRBJ2-3
TGTGCCAGCAGCCTGACAGGGGGCTCTGATACGCAGTATTTT
CASSLTGGSDTQYF
>TRBV5-1|NA|TRBD1|TRBJ2-7
TGCGCCAGCAGCTTGCTACGTGGACAGGGCTACGAGCAGTACTTC
CASSLLRGQGYEQYF
>TRBV5-4|NA|TRBD1|TRBJ2-5
TGTGCCAGCAGCTTGACAGGGGGAATCAAGAGAACCCAGTACTTC
CASSLTGGIKRTQYF
>TRBV5-1|NA|NA|TRBJ2-7
TGCGCCAGCAGCGAGTCCTACGAGCAGTACTTC
CASSESYEQYF
>TRBV12-3/TRBV12-4|few|NA|TRBJ2-7
TGTGCCAGCAGGCTAATAGAGGACGAGCAGTACTTC
CASRLIEDEQYF
>TRBV5-1|NA|NA|TRBJ1-2
TGCGCCAGCAGCTTGGATTCGGGACTCCAGGGACATGGCTACACCTTC
CASSLDSGLQGHGYTF
>TRBV6-6|NA|TRBD2|TRBJ2-3
TGTGCCAGCAGTGCCCTAGCGGGGACTAGCACAGATACGCAGTATTTT
CASSALAGTSTDTQYF
>TRBV3-1/TRBV3-2|NA|NA|TRBJ2-2
TGTGCCAGCAGCCAATACGGGGGGCTCACCGGGGAGCTGTTTTTT
CASSQYGGLTGELFF
>TRBV6-1|NA|NA|TRBJ1-5
TGTGCCAGCAGTGATGTGTGGCAGAAGAATCAGCCCCAGCATTTT
CASSDVWQKNQPQHF
>TRBV30|NA|TRBD1|TRBJ1-3
TGTGCCTGGAGTGTACCTGGGACAGCCGGAAACACCATATATTTT
CAWSVPGTAGNTIYF
>TRBV6-5|few|NA|TRBJ1-2
TGTGCCGCAAATGGGGGGGGCGGCTATGGCTACACCTTC
CAANGGGGYGYTF
>TRBV10-2|NA|NA|TRBJ1-5
TGCGCCAGCAGTGAGGTCGGACAGCCCAATAGCAATCAGCCCCAGCATTTT
CASSEVGQPNSNQPQHF